This T cell receptor beta chain was recorded in a study of T cell responses to AZD1222 COVID-19 vaccine. Generated by immunoSEQ multiplex PCR, the TCRdb table keeps only in-frame clones and is missing some. The repertoire holds around 70,000 clones, with approximately 90% as singletons. Germline V gene sequence: CDR1 MNHEY, CDR2 SVGAGI. The V end lost 0 bases, the J end lost 5 bases, and 5 bases lay between the germline ends. The CDR3 has 13 amino acids. The rearrangement joins TRBV6-5 to TRBJ1-5; no definite D call. The receptor was isolated from an adult who received the AZD1222 COVID-19 vaccine. The specimen was peripheral blood, collected 28 days after the second AZD1222 dose. CDR3 amino acids: CASSYSWDQPQHF. The DNA of the CDR3 is TGTGCCAGCAGTTACTCGTGGGATCAGCCCCAGCATTTT.